These 22 T cell receptor beta chains share one sample of origin, sequenced in a study of Graves' ophthalmopathy and Graves' hyperthyroidism. The TCR beta CDR3 regions underwent amplification from RNA transcripts. HTBI primers served in a first-round RT-PCR, which a second-round multiplex PCR followed. TCRdb called the multiplex PCR reads again in MiXCR, with one record for every CDR3 protein. The repertoire consists of just over 600,000 distinct CDR3 sequences, with roughly 20% occurring once and the leading ten covering approximately 7%. Material: peripheral blood. The receptors shown here come from a woman under 30 with stable Graves' hyperthyroidism. Some clones in this sample may be carry-over from other donors' samples.

This clonotype has a count of ten or more. This rearrangement joins TRBV7-9 to TRBJ1-6; TRBD1 matches at 7 bases. V shed 4 bases and J 7 bases; nucleotides not matched to a gene: 4. This CDR3 contains 14 residues. CDR1 and CDR2 (germline): SEHNR, FQNEAQ (reference sequence). CDR3 sequence: CASSSGTVNSPLHF. The CDR3 DNA reads TGTGCCAGCAGCTCCGGGACAGTGAATTCACCCCTCCACTTT.

This clonotype was seen more than once but under ten times. V is TRBV14 and J is TRBJ1-5; D is unclear. Germline lookup yields CDR1 SGHDN and CDR2 FVKESK. The CDR3 is 16 residues long. Trimming shortened V by 0 bases and J by 0 bases, and 9 bases separated the two germline ends. The CDR3, as DNA: TGTGCCAGCAGCCAAGATTTAGCACCTAGCAATCAGCCCCAGCATTTT. It specifies CASSQDLAPSNQPQHF.

This clonotype was counted only a few times. The chain couples TRBV6-1 to TRBJ2-7; D may be TRBD1 or TRBD2 (5 bases each). The CDR3 loop spans 15 amino acids. Germline-derived CDR1 and CDR2 are MNHNS and SASEGT. With 8 bases removed from V and 0 bases from J, the gap between germline ends came to 17 bases. The CDR3 DNA reads TGTGCCAGCTCTCCGTTCAGGGACGGCTCCTACGAGCAGTACTTC. This codes for CASSPFRDGSYEQYF.

In its sample, this clonotype was seen a few times. The chain joins TRBV6-1 to TRBJ1-2; TRBD1 is a possible D gene (5 bases). This CDR3 contains 14 residues. The germline V gene encodes CDR1 MNHNS and CDR2 SASEGT. Trimming left V 2 bases short and J 4 bases short, with 11 bases between. DNA of the CDR3: TGTGCCAGCAGTGAACAAATCCAGGGCTATGGCTACACCTTC. Protein sequence: CASSEQIQGYGYTF.

This clonotype was observed once. The chain recombines TRBV20-1 with TRBJ1-1; maybe TRBD1 (6 bases). Trimming cost V 8 bases and J 2 bases, with 21 bases left between them. The CDR3 has 15 residues. CDR1 and CDR2 from the germline V gene are DFQATT and SNEGSKA (reference sequence). The CDR3 coding sequence is TGCAGTCGCCCTAAAACCGGGACATCCAACACTGAAGCTTTCTTT. This encodes CSRPKTGTSNTEAFF.

There are a few counts of this clonotype. The rearrangement links TRBV7-3 to TRBJ2-2, with 7 bases matching TRBD1. The ends lost 8 bases at V and 2 bases at J; junction bases unmatched: 8. The germline CDR1 and CDR2 sequences are SGHTA and FQGTGA. CDR3 length equals 15 residues. The DNA of the CDR3 is TGTGCCAGCCGATCCGGGACAGTCAACACCGGGGAGCTGTTTTTT. This sequence encodes CASRSGTVNTGELFF.

This chain joins TRBV7-2 and TRBJ2-2; the D gene is possibly TRBD1 (6 bases). The ends were cut back, 5 bases at V and 0 bases at J, with 10 bases in the middle. Germline V gives CDR1 SGHTA, CDR2 FQGNSA. CDR3 length equals 15 residues. CDR3 bases: TGTGCCAGCAGCCGACAGGATGCGAACACCGGGGAGCTGTTTTTT. Encoded protein: CASSRQDANTGELFF.

The chain combines TRBV9 with TRBJ2-7; 7 bases align to TRBD2. Germline assignment: CDR1 SGDLS and CDR2 YYNGEE. The CDR3 is 15 residues long. V was clipped by 4 bases and J by 3 bases; unmatched bases: 10. CDR3 bases: TGTGCCAGCAGCCAACGGTGGGAGGGAGGCTACGAGCAGTACTTC. This gives the protein CASSQRWEGGYEQYF.

In this sample, this clonotype turned up many times. Since no conserved phenylalanine or tryptophan closes the CDR3, a read error is the likely cause. The chain is built from TRBV6-1 and TRBJ1-2; maybe TRBD1 (5 bases). Germline assignment: CDR1 MNHNS and CDR2 SASEGT. V was cut by 3 bases and J by 6 bases, with 14 bases left in between. This CDR3 region has 14 residues. CDR3 loop: CASSEWGYSDGYTL. In DNA, the CDR3 is TGTGCCAGCAGTGAGTGGGGCTACTCGGATGGCTACACCCTC.

In this sample, this clonotype turned up many times. This chain connects TRBV12-5 to TRBJ2-5; 7 nucleotides match TRBD2. CDR1 LGHNT and CDR2 FRNRAP come from the germline V gene. J gave up 2 bases and V 11 bases, and 2 bases lay outside the gene matches. CDR3 length: 11 residues. The CDR3 region is CASGGQETQYF. Here the CDR3 DNA reads TGTGCTTCCGGGGGGCAAGAGACCCAGTACTTC. Drawing the rest from reference TRBV12-5 and TRBJ2-5, the complete variable domain is DARVTQTPRHKVTEMGQEVTMRCQPILGHNTVFWYRQTMMQGLELLAYFRNRAPLDDSGMPKDRFSAEMPDATLATLKIQPSEPRDSAVYFCASGGQETQYFGPGTRLLVL.

This chain connects TRBV11-2 to TRBJ2-2; D not resolved. The germline CDR1 and CDR2 sequences are SGHAT and FQNNGV. The CDR3 has 13 residues. Trimming removed 6 bases from V and 4 bases from J, with 9 bases in between. The CDR3 is CASSKQSTGELFF. The DNA for the CDR3 is TGTGCCAGCAGTAAGCAGAGCACCGGGGAGCTGTTTTTT.

The sample holds many counts of this clonotype. V usage is TRBV9 and J usage is TRBJ1-5, with D hard to call. Deletions cut 4 bases from V and 7 bases from J, with 15 bases between. The CDR3 consists of 14 residues. In germline, CDR1 is SGDLS, CDR2 YYNGEE. The CDR3 nucleotides are TGTGCCAGCAGCCTACAGAGGGCTGGCCAGCCCCAGCATTTT. Translation gives CASSLQRAGQPQHF.

CDR3 amino acids: CASMWGLADFQETQYF. The CDR3 DNA reads TGTGCCAGCATGTGGGGACTAGCGGATTTCCAAGAGACCCAGTACTTC. J is TRBJ2-5 and V is TRBV6-1; 11 positions agree with TRBD2. V lost 7 bases, J lost 1 base, and 8 bases stayed unmatched. The length of the CDR3 is 16 residues. Germline V gene data show CDR1 as MNHNS and CDR2 as SASEGT.

The chain has TRBV12-5 and TRBJ2-5; 8 bases line up with TRBD1. Germline CDR1 reads LGHNT; CDR2 reads FRNRAP. Unmatched junction bases numbered 5, after V lost 4 bases and J lost 4 bases. The CDR3 has 14 residues. CDR3 protein: CASGSSDRGETQYF. The CDR3 DNA reads as TGTGCTAGTGGTTCGAGTGACAGGGGAGAGACCCAGTACTTC.

This clonotype has a count of ten or more. The chain is built from TRBV6-1 and TRBJ1-5; D is unresolved. This CDR3 contains 14 residues. Trimming cost V 5 bases and J 1 base, with 9 bases left between them. Germline assignment: CDR1 MNHNS and CDR2 SASEGT. CDR3 region: CASSMGKSNQPQHF. The CDR3 DNA reads TGTGCCAGCAGTATGGGGAAAAGCAATCAGCCCCAGCATTTT.

This clonotype showed up many times. The chain is built from TRBV6-2 or TRBV6-3 and TRBJ2-2; D gene uncertain. Germline lookup yields CDR1 MNHEY and CDR2 SVGEGT. The CDR3 contains 13 residues. V was cut by 6 bases and J by 4 bases, with 9 bases left in between. CDR3 loop: CASRHKITGELFF. CDR3 DNA: TGTGCCAGCAGACACAAGATCACCGGGGAGCTGTTTTTT.

Comments on this clonotype: This may be a read error, as it is one base from a much larger clone. The rearrangement links TRBV20-1 to TRBJ1-2; D is ambiguous. Trimming cost V 2 bases and J 7 bases, with 14 bases left between them. In germline, CDR1 is DFQATT, CDR2 SNEGSKA (reference sequence). This CDR3 spans 13 amino acids. The CDR3: CSARRRYSGGYTF. The CDR3 nucleotides are TGCAGTGCTAGACGGAGGTACTCAGGTGGCTACACCTTC.

This sequence joins TRBV6-5 and TRBJ2-5; 9 bases are shared with TRBD2. Germline values: CDR1 MNHEY, CDR2 SVGAGI. The CDR3 runs 18 residues. V trimming: 2 bases; J trimming: 0 bases; junction bases outside the gene matches: 10. The CDR3 DNA sequence: TGTGCCAGCAGTTACGCCCCCACTAGCGGGTCGTACCAAGAGACCCAGTACTTC. Encoded protein: CASSYAPTSGSYQETQYF.

This clonotype was counted ten times or more. This chain links TRBV14 with TRBJ1-1; D not resolved. Germline lookup yields CDR1 SGHDN and CDR2 FVKESK. V gave up 7 bases and J gave up 1 base, with 10 bases separating them. This CDR3 contains 13 residues. The CDR3 bases are TGTGCCAGCACCCTTTTGGGGAACACTGAAGCTTTCTTT. Translation gives CASTLLGNTEAFF. Based on the CDR3 plus reference TRBV14 and TRBJ1-1, the full variable domain is EAGVTQFPSHSVIEKGQTVTLRCDPISGHDNLYWYRRVMGKEIKFLLHFVKESKQDESGMPNNRFLAERTGGTYSTLKVQPAELEDSGVYFCASTLLGNTEAFFGQGTRLTVV.

This clonotype was counted at least ten times. The chain uses TRBV7-2 and TRBJ2-7; D may correspond to TRBD1 or TRBD2 (6 bases each). Germline V gives CDR1 SGHTA, CDR2 FQGNSA. This CDR3 is built from 15 residues. V was shortened by 1 base and J by 2 bases, with 12 bases between the two germline ends. CDR3 sequence reads: CASSLGGALAYEQYF. The CDR3 bases are TGTGCCAGCAGCTTAGGGGGGGCTCTTGCCTACGAGCAGTACTTC.

The chain has TRBV12-3 or TRBV12-4 and TRBJ2-7; TRBD2 matches at 10 bases. The trim removed 8 bases at V and 6 bases at J, leaving 4 bases unmatched. The CDR3 has 12 amino acids. The CDR3 bases are TGTGCCAGCGCTAGCGGGGGCTTCGAGCAGTACTTC. Translated, it gives CASASGGFEQYF.

This clonotype was observed at least ten times. V and J are TRBV27 and TRBJ2-2; the D gene is possibly TRBD2 (5 bases). The CDR3 is 16 residues long. CDR1 is MNHEY, CDR2 SMNVEV, per germline (reference sequence). Trimming pared 3 bases from V and 7 bases from J, leaving 18 bases between. The CDR3: CASSLDGGPSGGELFF. CDR3 nucleotide sequence: TGTGCCAGCAGTTTGGACGGAGGTCCTTCTGGCGGGGAGCTGTTTTTT.